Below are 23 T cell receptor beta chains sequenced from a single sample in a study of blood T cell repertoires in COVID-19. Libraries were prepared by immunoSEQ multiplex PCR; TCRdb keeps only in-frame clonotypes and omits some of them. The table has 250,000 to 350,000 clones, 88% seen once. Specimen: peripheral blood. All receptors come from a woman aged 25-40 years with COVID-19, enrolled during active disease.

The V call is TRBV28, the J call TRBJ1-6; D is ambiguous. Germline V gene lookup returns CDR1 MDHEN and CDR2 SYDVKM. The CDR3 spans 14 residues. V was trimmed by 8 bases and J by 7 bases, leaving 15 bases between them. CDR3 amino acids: CASAQRSGNSPLHF. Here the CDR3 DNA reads TGTGCCAGCGCTCAGCGTTCGGGGAATTCACCCCTCCACTTT.

The CDR3 nucleotides are TGTGCCAGCAGCCAACCGGGACTAGCGGGGGATTCCTACGAGCAGTACTTC. Protein product: CASSQPGLAGDSYEQYF. The chain links TRBV4-2 to TRBJ2-7; 14 positions agree with TRBD2. Trimming cost V 2 bases and J 1 base; bases outside gene matches: 4. CDR1 and CDR2 (germline): LGHNA, YNFKEQ. The CDR3 is 17 residues long.

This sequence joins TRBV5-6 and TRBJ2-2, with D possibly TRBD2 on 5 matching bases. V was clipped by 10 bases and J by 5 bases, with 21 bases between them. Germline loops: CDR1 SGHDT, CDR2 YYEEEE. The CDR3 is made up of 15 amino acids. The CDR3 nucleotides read TGTGCCCTCCGAGGGAAGTCAGACCCTACCGGGGAGCTGTTTTTT. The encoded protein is CALRGKSDPTGELFF. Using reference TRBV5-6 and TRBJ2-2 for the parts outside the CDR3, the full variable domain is DAGVTQSPTHLIKTRGQQVTLRCSPKSGHDTVSWYQQALGQGPQFIFQYYEEEERQRGNFPDRFSGHQFPNYSSELNVNALLLGDSALYLCALRGKSDPTGELFFGEGSRLTVL.

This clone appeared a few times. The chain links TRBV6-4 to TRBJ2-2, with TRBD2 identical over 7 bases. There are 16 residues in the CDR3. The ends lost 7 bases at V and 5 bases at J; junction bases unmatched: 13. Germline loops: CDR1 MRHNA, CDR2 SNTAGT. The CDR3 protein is CASKESAGRETGELFF. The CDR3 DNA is TGTGCCAGCAAGGAGTCAGCGGGACGAGAAACCGGGGAGCTGTTTTTT.

CDR3 amino acids: CASSVGLQTQYF. The CDR3 region has the DNA TGTGCCAGCAGTGTTGGGCTTCAGACCCAGTACTTC. The rearrangement joins TRBV11-2 to TRBJ2-5, with D hard to call. Germline CDR1 reads SGHAT; CDR2 reads FQNNGV. This CDR3 has 12 amino acids. Deletions cut 6 bases from V and 6 bases from J, with 11 bases between.

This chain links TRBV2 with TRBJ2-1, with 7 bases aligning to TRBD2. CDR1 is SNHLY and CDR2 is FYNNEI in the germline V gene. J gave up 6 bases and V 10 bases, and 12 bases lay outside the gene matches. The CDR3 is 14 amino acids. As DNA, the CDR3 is TGTGCCACGAAACAGCGGGACTTCGGCAATGAGCAGTTCTTC. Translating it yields CATKQRDFGNEQFF.

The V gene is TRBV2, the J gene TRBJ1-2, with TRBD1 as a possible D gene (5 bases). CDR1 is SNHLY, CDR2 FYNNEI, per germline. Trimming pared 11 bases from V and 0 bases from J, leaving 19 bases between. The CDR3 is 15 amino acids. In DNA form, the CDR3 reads TGTGCCCAACGGGGGGAAAGGAAACCTAACTATGGCTACACCTTC. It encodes CAQRGERKPNYGYTF. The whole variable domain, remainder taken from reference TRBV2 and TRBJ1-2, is EPEVTQTPSHQVTQMGQEVILRCVPISNHLYFYWYRQILGQKVEFLVSFYNNEISEKSEIFDDQFSVERPDGSNFTLKIRSTKLEDSAMYFCAQRGERKPNYGYTFGSGTRLTVV.

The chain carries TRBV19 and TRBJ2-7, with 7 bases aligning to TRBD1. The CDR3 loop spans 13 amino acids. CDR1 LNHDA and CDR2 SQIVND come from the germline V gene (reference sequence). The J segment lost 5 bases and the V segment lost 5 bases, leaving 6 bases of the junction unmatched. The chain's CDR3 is CASSASTGNEQYF. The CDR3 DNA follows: TGTGCCAGTAGTGCATCGACAGGGAACGAGCAGTACTTC.

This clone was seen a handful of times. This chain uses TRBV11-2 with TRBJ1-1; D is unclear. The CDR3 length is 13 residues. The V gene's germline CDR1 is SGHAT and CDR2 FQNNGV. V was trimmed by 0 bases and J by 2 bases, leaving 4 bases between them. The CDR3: CASSLEANTEAFF. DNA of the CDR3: TGTGCCAGCAGCTTAGAGGCAAACACTGAAGCTTTCTTT.

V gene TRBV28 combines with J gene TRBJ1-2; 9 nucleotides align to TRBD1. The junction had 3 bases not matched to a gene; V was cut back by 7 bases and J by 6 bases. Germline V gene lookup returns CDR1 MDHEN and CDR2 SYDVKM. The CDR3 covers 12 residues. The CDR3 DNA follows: TGTGCCAGCACCCGGGACAGGGATGGCTACACCTTC. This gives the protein CASTRDRDGYTF.

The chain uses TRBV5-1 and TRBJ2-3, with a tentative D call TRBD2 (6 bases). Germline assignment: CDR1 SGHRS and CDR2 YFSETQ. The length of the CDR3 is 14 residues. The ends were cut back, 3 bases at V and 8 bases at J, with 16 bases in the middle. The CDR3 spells CASSSPGLGGTQYF. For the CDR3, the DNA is TGCGCCAGCAGCTCCCCGGGACTCGGGGGTACGCAGTATTTT.

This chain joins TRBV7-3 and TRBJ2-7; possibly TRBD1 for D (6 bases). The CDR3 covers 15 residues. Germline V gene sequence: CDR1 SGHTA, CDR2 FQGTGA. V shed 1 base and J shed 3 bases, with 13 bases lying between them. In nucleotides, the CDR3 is TGTGCCAGCAGCTTAAAGGCAGGGGACGGCTACGAGCAGTACTTC. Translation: CASSLKAGDGYEQYF.

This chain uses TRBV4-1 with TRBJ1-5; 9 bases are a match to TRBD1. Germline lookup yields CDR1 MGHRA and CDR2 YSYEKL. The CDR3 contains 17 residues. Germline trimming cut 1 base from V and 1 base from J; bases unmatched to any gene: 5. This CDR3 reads CASSQGTGARSNQPQHF. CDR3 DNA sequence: TGCGCCAGCAGCCAAGGGACAGGGGCTAGAAGCAATCAGCCCCAGCATTTT.

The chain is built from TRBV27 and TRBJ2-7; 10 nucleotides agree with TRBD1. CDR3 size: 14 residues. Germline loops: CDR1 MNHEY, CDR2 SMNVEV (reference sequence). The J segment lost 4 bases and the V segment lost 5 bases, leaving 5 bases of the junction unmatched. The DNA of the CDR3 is TGTGCCAGCAGTGCCGGACAGGGGGGGTACGAGCAGTACTTC. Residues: CASSAGQGGYEQYF.

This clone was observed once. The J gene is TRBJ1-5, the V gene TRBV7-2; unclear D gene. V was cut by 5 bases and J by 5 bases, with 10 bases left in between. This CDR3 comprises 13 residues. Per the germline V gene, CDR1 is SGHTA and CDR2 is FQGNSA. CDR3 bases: TGTGCCAGCAGCCTGGGGAGGCATCAGCCCCAGCATTTT. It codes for CASSLGRHQPQHF.

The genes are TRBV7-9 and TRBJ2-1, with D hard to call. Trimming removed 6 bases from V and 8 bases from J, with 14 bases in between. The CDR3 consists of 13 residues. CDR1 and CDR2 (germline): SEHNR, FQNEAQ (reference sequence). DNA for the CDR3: TGTGCCAGCAGGCAACCAACGCCGGATGAGCAGTTCTTC. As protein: CASRQPTPDEQFF.

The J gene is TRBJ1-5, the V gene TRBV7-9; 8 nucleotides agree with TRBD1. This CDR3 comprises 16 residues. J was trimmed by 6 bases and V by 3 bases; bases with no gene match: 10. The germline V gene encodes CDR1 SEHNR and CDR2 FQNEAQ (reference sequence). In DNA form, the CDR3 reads TGTGCCAGCAGCTTGGGGGGGACAGGCTTCGGTCAGCCCCAGCATTTT. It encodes CASSLGGTGFGQPQHF.

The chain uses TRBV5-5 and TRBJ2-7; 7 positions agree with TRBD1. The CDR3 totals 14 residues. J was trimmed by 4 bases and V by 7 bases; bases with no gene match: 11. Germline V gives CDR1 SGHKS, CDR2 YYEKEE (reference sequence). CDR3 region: CASLDPGTDYEQYF. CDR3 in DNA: TGTGCCAGCTTGGATCCGGGGACAGATTACGAGCAGTACTTC.

CDR3 in amino acids: CASSHPNSGYEQYF. In nucleotides, the CDR3 is TGCGCCAGCAGCCACCCTAATTCCGGGTACGAGCAGTACTTC. This chain connects TRBV4-1 to TRBJ2-7; D unclear. V was clipped by 3 bases and J by 4 bases, with 13 bases between them. Germline V gene data show CDR1 as MGHRA and CDR2 as YSYEKL. This CDR3 has 14 residues.

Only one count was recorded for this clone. The chain's CDR3 is CATQFGTGVSPLHF. The CDR3, as DNA: TGTGCCACCCAATTTGGGACAGGGGTTTCACCCCTCCACTTT. The rearrangement uses TRBV19 and TRBJ1-6; TRBD1 agrees at 10 bases. V dropped 10 bases and J dropped 9; count of bases not matched to a gene: 9. Germline CDR1 is LNHDA and CDR2 is SQIVND (reference sequence). This CDR3 has 14 residues.

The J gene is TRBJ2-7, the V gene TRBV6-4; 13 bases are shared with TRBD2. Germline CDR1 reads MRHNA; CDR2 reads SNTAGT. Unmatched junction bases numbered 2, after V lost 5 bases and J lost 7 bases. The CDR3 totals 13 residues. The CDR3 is CASSPLAGGEQYF. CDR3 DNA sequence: TGTGCCAGCAGTCCACTAGCGGGAGGGGAGCAGTACTTC.

The CDR3 here is CASTNSGETGELFF. CDR3 DNA sequence: TGTGCCAGCACCAACTCAGGGGAAACCGGGGAGCTGTTTTTT. The J gene is TRBJ2-2, the V gene TRBV6-6, with D tentatively TRBD1 (6 bases). V was shortened by 7 bases and J by 5 bases, with 14 bases between the two germline ends. Germline CDR1 is MNHNY and CDR2 is SVGAGI (reference sequence). This CDR3 is built from 14 residues.

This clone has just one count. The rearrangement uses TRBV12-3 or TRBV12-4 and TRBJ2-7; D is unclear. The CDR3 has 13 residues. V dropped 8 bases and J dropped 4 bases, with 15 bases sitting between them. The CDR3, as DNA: TGTGCCAGCCTCCCCCCTCTCCCTTACGAGCAGTACTTC. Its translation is CASLPPLPYEQYF.